Following are 30 T cell receptor beta chains from one sample sequenced in a study of blood T cell repertoires in COVID-19. The table came from immunoSEQ multiplex PCR; TCRdb's copy has only in-frame clones and leaves some out. The repertoire holds a few hundred thousand clones, with over 75% as singletons. Sequences were obtained from PBMCs or T cells enriched from blood (not recorded which). These TCRs come from a woman aged 25 to 39 who had recovered from COVID-19.

In its sample, this clone was seen once. DNA of the CDR3: TGTGCCAGCAGTGATGAGGGAGATCCAGATACGCAGTATTTT. Protein product: CASSDEGDPDTQYF. This rearrangement joins TRBV6-4 to TRBJ2-3, with a weak D call TRBD2 (5 bases). From germline, CDR1 is MRHNA and CDR2 SNTAGT. The CDR3 loop spans 14 amino acids. V was shortened by 3 bases and J by 4 bases, with 11 bases between the two germline ends.

V and J are TRBV11-2 and TRBJ2-7; D possibly corresponds to TRBD1 (5 bases). V was pared by 7 bases and J by 0 bases, with 13 bases between. Germline V gives CDR1 SGHAT, CDR2 FQNNGV. This CDR3 has 14 amino acids. CDR3 region: CASTFDSLSYEQYF. CDR3 DNA sequence: TGTGCCAGCACCTTCGACAGCCTCTCCTACGAGCAGTACTTC.

The chain carries TRBV4-1 and TRBJ2-7; 8 bases match TRBD2. CDR3 length: 16 amino acids. J lost 2 bases, V lost 4 bases, and 10 bases had no gene match. Germline V gene data show CDR1 as MGHRA and CDR2 as YSYEKL. CDR3 nucleotides: TGCGCCAGCAGCCCACAAGTTAGCGGGACCCCCTACGAGCAGTACTTC. Protein sequence: CASSPQVSGTPYEQYF.

V and J are TRBV10-1 and TRBJ2-1, with D maybe TRBD2 (6 bases). The V gene's germline CDR1 is WNHNN and CDR2 SYGVQD (reference sequence). Trimming cost V 3 bases and J 5 bases, with 11 bases left between them. The CDR3 loop spans 14 amino acids. CDR3 residues: CASSELAANNEQFF. The CDR3 DNA follows: TGCGCCAGCAGTGAACTAGCAGCAAACAATGAGCAGTTCTTC.

V and J are TRBV2 and TRBJ2-1; 10 bases agree with TRBD2. The germline CDR1 and CDR2 sequences are SNHLY and FYNNEI. The V and J ends lost 2 bases and 7 bases, in that order; junction bases with no gene match: 8. The CDR3 consists of 16 residues. The CDR3 DNA reads TGTGCCAGCAGTGAACTAGCGGGGGAGCTAAGGAATGAGCAGTTCTTC. This encodes CASSELAGELRNEQFF.

V usage is TRBV27 and J usage is TRBJ2-1; 13 bases align to TRBD2. The CDR3 is 16 residues long. The J segment lost 6 bases and the V segment lost 4 bases, leaving 6 bases of the junction unmatched. CDR1 and CDR2 (germline): MNHEY, SMNVEV (reference sequence). The CDR3 protein is CASSSYGTSGTNEQFF. CDR3 coding DNA: TGTGCCAGCAGTTCGTACGGGACTAGCGGGACCAATGAGCAGTTCTTC.

The V gene is TRBV7-9, the J gene TRBJ1-1; 8 positions agree with TRBD1. Germline assignment: CDR1 SEHNR and CDR2 FQNEAQ (reference sequence). This CDR3 contains 15 residues. V lost 4 bases, J lost 3 bases, and 7 bases stayed unmatched. CDR3 protein: CASSSRQGRYTEAFF. The DNA for the CDR3 is TGTGCCAGCAGCTCGCGACAGGGGAGGTACACTGAAGCTTTCTTT.

V and J are TRBV28 and TRBJ1-1; 7 bases are a match to TRBD1. The CDR3 is made up of 19 amino acids. CDR1 and CDR2 from the germline V gene are MDHEN and SYDVKM. With V trimmed by 5 bases and J by 1 base, 19 bases remained unmatched. The CDR3 spells CASSTPQGSVGGGNTEAFF. Written as DNA, the CDR3 is TGTGCCAGCAGTACCCCACAGGGGTCGGTAGGTGGGGGGAACACTGAAGCTTTCTTT. Based on the CDR3 plus reference TRBV28 and TRBJ1-1, the full variable domain is DVKVTQSSRYLVKRTGEKVFLECVQDMDHENMFWYRQDPGLGLRLIYFSYDVKMKEKGDIPEGYSVSREKKERFSLILESASTNQTSMYLCASSTPQGSVGGGNTEAFFGQGTRLTVV.

This chain connects TRBV28 to TRBJ1-6, with TRBD1 matching 9 bases. Germline V gene sequence: CDR1 MDHEN, CDR2 SYDVKM. This CDR3 region has 16 residues. Losses at the gene ends were 5 bases for V and 10 bases for J; bases not matched to a gene: 12. In DNA, the CDR3 is TGTGCCAGCAGTACGACCTCCGGGACAGGGCTCTCACCCCTCCACTTT. Translation gives CASSTTSGTGLSPLHF.

V gene TRBV2 combines with J gene TRBJ1-2; D possibly corresponds to TRBD1 (6 bases). The length of the CDR3 is 13 residues. Trimming shortened V by 6 bases and J by 4 bases, and 12 bases separated the two germline ends. CDR1 and CDR2 (germline): SNHLY, FYNNEI. The CDR3 sequence: CASRDDRLYGYTF. CDR3 in DNA: TGTGCCAGCAGGGACGACAGGCTCTATGGCTACACCTTC.

The V call is TRBV29-1, the J call TRBJ2-7; 8 bases line up with TRBD2. This CDR3 is built from 13 residues. Germline V lookup: CDR1 SQVTM, CDR2 ANQGSEA. Germline trimming cut 6 bases from V and 7 bases from J; bases unmatched to any gene: 11. The CDR3 region is CSVGPGTGGEQYF. CDR3 nucleotides: TGCAGCGTCGGACCCGGGACGGGAGGGGAGCAGTACTTC.

The chain recombines TRBV12-3 or TRBV12-4 with TRBJ1-2; the D gene is possibly TRBD1 (5 bases). Trimming removed 1 base from V and 2 bases from J, with 5 bases in between. The CDR3 runs to 13 residues. Written as DNA, the CDR3 is TGTGCCAGCAGTTTAGGGACAAACTATGGCTACACCTTC. Translation gives CASSLGTNYGYTF.

The chain has TRBV19 and TRBJ2-3; 11 positions agree with TRBD1. The CDR3 extends over 15 amino acids. CDR1 is LNHDA, CDR2 SQIVND, per germline (reference sequence). J lost 4 bases, V lost 7 bases, and 7 bases had no gene match. CDR3 protein: CASMRTGGRSDTQYF. CDR3 bases: TGTGCCAGTATGCGGACAGGGGGCAGGTCAGATACGCAGTATTTT.

The V call is TRBV19, the J call TRBJ2-1; TRBD2 is a possible D gene (5 bases). There are 16 residues in the CDR3. Germline CDR1 is LNHDA and CDR2 is SQIVND (reference sequence). V was trimmed by 1 base and J by 4 bases, leaving 14 bases between them. CDR3 DNA sequence: TGTGCCAGTAGTATAGTAGGTCTAGCCTCTTACAATGAGCAGTTCTTC. Encoded protein: CASSIVGLASYNEQFF.

About this clone itself: The sample holds other DNA sequences that translate to the same CDR3. The chain carries TRBV9 and TRBJ1-1, with TRBD1 matching 7 bases. The germline CDR1 and CDR2 sequences are SGDLS and YYNGEE. This CDR3 contains 13 residues. V was pared by 4 bases and J by 3 bases, with 3 bases of the junction left unmatched. The CDR3 DNA is TGTGCCAGCAGCCCGCAGGGGGACACTGAAGCTTTCTTT. Translation: CASSPQGDTEAFF. The full variable domain, in which reference TRBV9 and TRBJ1-1 provide the parts outside the CDR3, is DSGVTQTPKHLITATGQRVTLRCSPRSGDLSVYWYQQSLDQGLQFLIQYYNGEERAKGNILERFSAQQFPDLHSELNLSSLELGDSALYFCASSPQGDTEAFFGQGTRLTVV.

The chain couples TRBV2 to TRBJ2-2; 7 nucleotides match TRBD1. With V trimmed by 6 bases and J by 4 bases, 5 bases remained unmatched. Germline CDR1 and CDR2: SNHLY and FYNNEI. This CDR3 has 14 amino acids. CDR3 coding DNA: TGTGCCAGCAGAGAACAGGGGTTCACCGGGGAGCTGTTTTTT. This codes for CASREQGFTGELFF.

The rearrangement links TRBV7-6 to TRBJ2-3; D remains unclear. The CDR3 consists of 15 residues. CDR1 SGHVS and CDR2 FNYEAQ come from the germline V gene. V dropped 2 bases and J dropped 6 bases, with 15 bases sitting between them. The CDR3 DNA reads TGTGCCAGCAGCTTAATGTCCCTCAGGTCGGATACGCAGTATTTT. This codes for CASSLMSLRSDTQYF.

The count of this clone is one. CDR3 residues: CASSKTRLSDEQFF. In DNA, the CDR3 is TGTGCCAGCAGCAAGACTAGACTCTCGGACGAGCAGTTCTTC. The chain combines TRBV6-5 with TRBJ2-1, with D maybe TRBD2 (6 bases). V was trimmed by 6 bases and J by 10 bases, leaving 19 bases between them. The CDR3 extends over 14 amino acids. Germline V gene lookup returns CDR1 MNHEY and CDR2 SVGAGI.

In this sample, this clone turned up once. This chain connects TRBV6-5 to TRBJ2-7, with D possibly being TRBD2 (6 bases). The length of the CDR3 is 15 residues. Germline V gene lookup returns CDR1 MNHEY and CDR2 SVGAGI. V dropped 5 bases and J dropped 3 bases, with 17 bases sitting between them. The CDR3 protein is CASSPMAGTLYEQYF. The CDR3, as DNA: TGTGCCAGCAGTCCCATGGCGGGAACCCTCTACGAGCAGTACTTC.

V gene TRBV19 combines with J gene TRBJ2-7; D may be TRBD1 (5 bases). CDR3 size: 13 residues. V lost 3 bases and J 2 bases, leaving 8 bases between the germline ends. Germline V gives CDR1 LNHDA, CDR2 SQIVND (reference sequence). CDR3 loop: CASSMDTTYEQYF. The CDR3 bases are TGTGCCAGTAGTATGGACACCACCTACGAGCAGTACTTC.

This chain links TRBV10-3 with TRBJ2-5, with TRBD2 as a possible D gene (5 bases). The germline V and J ends were trimmed by 4 bases and 3 bases, with 9 bases remaining between them. The CDR3 length is 13 residues. CDR1 is ENHRY, CDR2 SYGVKD, per germline. The CDR3 nucleotides read TGTGCCATCAGTGTGACTAACGAAGAGACCCAGTACTTC. Encoded protein: CAISVTNEETQYF.

V and J are TRBV18 and TRBJ2-3; D possibly corresponds to TRBD1 (5 bases). Germline CDR1 and CDR2: KGHSH and LQKENI. This CDR3 is 15 amino acids long. V was cut by 1 base and J by 0 bases, with 8 bases left in between. CDR3 loop: CASSPRQTSTDTQYF. CDR3 in DNA: TGTGCCAGCTCACCACGACAGACAAGCACAGATACGCAGTATTTT.

The chain joins TRBV4-2 to TRBJ2-7; 11 bases line up with TRBD2. Trimming at V came to 4 bases and at J to 2 bases, leaving 4 bases not matched to a gene. CDR3 length: 15 amino acids. Germline V gene lookup returns CDR1 LGHNA and CDR2 YNFKEQ. DNA of the CDR3: TGTGCCAGCAGCCCCCAGGGACTAGCGGCCTACGAGCAGTACTTC. It codes for CASSPQGLAAYEQYF.

The rearrangement uses TRBV11-2 and TRBJ1-3; 8 positions agree with TRBD1. Germline CDR1 SGHAT, CDR2 FQNNGV. This CDR3 region has 16 residues. V lost 2 bases and J lost 0; bases outside the gene matches: 3. CDR3 DNA: TGTGCCAGCAGCTTAAGAGGACAGGGCTCTGGAAACACCATATATTTT. It codes for CASSLRGQGSGNTIYF.

The chain employs TRBV27 and TRBJ1-4; D may be TRBD1 (6 bases). Germline loops: CDR1 MNHEY, CDR2 SMNVEV (reference sequence). V was pared by 7 bases and J by 5 bases, with 20 bases between. The CDR3 contains 16 residues. CDR3 region: CASKDEGAGDNEKLFF. CDR3 nucleotides: TGTGCCAGCAAGGATGAAGGGGCAGGGGACAATGAAAAACTGTTTTTT.

V gene TRBV3-1 (or the pseudogene TRBV3-2) combines with J gene TRBJ1-2; a weak D match, TRBD1 (6 bases). The CDR3 consists of 15 residues. Trimming shortened V by 0 bases and J by 6 bases, and 14 bases separated the two germline ends. The germline CDR1 and CDR2 sequences are LGHDT and YNNKEL (reference sequence). CDR3 residues: CASSQEFAGADGYTF. In DNA form, the CDR3 reads TGTGCCAGCAGCCAAGAATTCGCGGGGGCTGATGGCTACACCTTC.

The J gene is TRBJ2-2, the V gene TRBV5-1; D may be TRBD1 (6 bases). The CDR3 extends over 13 amino acids. Trimming took off 4 bases at V and 5 bases at J, with 9 bases between the two ends. Germline V gives CDR1 SGHRS, CDR2 YFSETQ. The CDR3 coding sequence is TGCGCCAGCAGCCAACAGGGAACCGGGGAGCTGTTTTTT. It encodes CASSQQGTGELFF.

V and J are TRBV4-1 and TRBJ2-7; a possible D gene is TRBD1 (5 bases). Germline assignment: CDR1 MGHRA and CDR2 YSYEKL. This CDR3 is 15 amino acids long. V was clipped by 2 bases and J by 1 base, with 12 bases between them. CDR3 in DNA: TGCGCCAGCAGCCAACTAGGACACGGTTCCTACGAGCAGTACTTC. Protein: CASSQLGHGSYEQYF.

The chain recombines TRBV3-1 (or the pseudogene TRBV3-2) with TRBJ2-3; tentatively, D is TRBD2 (6 bases). Germline CDR1 and CDR2: LGHDT and YNNKEL (reference sequence). CDR3 length equals 15 residues. With 2 bases removed from V and 1 base from J, the gap between germline ends came to 10 bases. The CDR3 protein is CASSQISSGTDTQYF. Here the CDR3 DNA reads TGTGCCAGCAGCCAAATCTCTAGCGGCACAGATACGCAGTATTTT.

The V gene is TRBV7-6, the J gene TRBJ2-7, with 11 nucleotides matching TRBD2. Germline V lookup: CDR1 SGHVS, CDR2 FNYEAQ. V lost 0 bases, J lost 3 bases, and 22 bases stayed unmatched. The CDR3 has 22 amino acids. The CDR3 bases are TGTGCCAGCAGCTTAGCTAGGGTCGGAGAGAAACTAGCGGGAGTGGGGCTCTACGAGCAGTACTTC. Translation: CASSLARVGEKLAGVGLYEQYF. The full variable domain, in which reference TRBV7-6 and TRBJ2-7 provide the parts outside the CDR3, is GAGVSQSPRYKVTKRGQDVALRCDPISGHVSLYWYRQALGQGPEFLTYFNYEAQQDKSGLPNDRFSAERPEGSISTLTIQRTEQRDSAMYRCASSLARVGEKLAGVGLYEQYFGPGTRLTVT.